A selection of T cell receptor beta chains follows, all from one sample in a study of human T cells and chemical hapten exposure. Using its own MiXCR run on the RACE reads, TCRdb lists one record per CDR3 protein. The repertoire has around 300,000 distinct CDR3 sequences, about 5% of them found once; the top ten carry over 6.5%. Sequencing used whole blood, obtained in connection with sensitization to the hapten diphenylcyclopropenone (DPC). Receptors were obtained from a young woman with alopecia areata. Some clones in this sample may be carry-over from other donors' samples. Both conserved end residues are trimmed from each CDR3. Fields, in order: V gene, J gene, CDR3 protein.

TRBV14	TRBJ1-6	ASSQRWLPLH
TRBV6-5	TRBJ1-1	ASNLRRDREAF
TRBV29-1	TRBJ1-2	SVERDRGHGYT
TRBV6-5	TRBJ1-5	ASSFYRGSNQPQH
TRBV25-1	TRBJ2-3	ASSDVTQY
TRBV5-1	TRBJ1-1	ASSRGLMNTEAF
TRBV20-1	TRBJ2-7	SARTHAEDIAYEQY
TRBV6-2/TRBV6-3	TRBJ2-3	ASTNRRDRAF
TRBV9	TRBJ1-1	ASSVGTVQNTEAF
TRBV6-5	TRBJ2-5	ASSYREGGYPRVETQY
TRBV7-2	TRBJ2-3	ASSLALRRDTQY
TRBV20-1	TRBJ2-3	SAREWGRSSTDTQY
TRBV2	TRBJ1-3	ADRQGPSGNTIY
TRBV7-7	TRBJ2-1	ASSSDGGWFF
TRBV20-1	TRBJ2-2	SAREGGELF
TRBV29-1	TRBJ2-6	SVEYQGRANVLT
TRBV6-2/TRBV6-3	TRBJ1-3	ASSTSGTGVYSGNTIY
TRBV7-9	TRBJ1-5	ASSFFEGRNQPQH
TRBV12-3/TRBV12-4	TRBJ2-1	ASSLGVGRAYGPIYNEQF
TRBV9	TRBJ2-3	ASSEDGSTDTQY
TRBV20-1	TRBJ2-7	SASARGRSYEQY
TRBV7-2	TRBJ1-1	ASSLAWQGASTEAL
TRBV18	TRBJ2-3	ASSPRQATTDTQY
TRBV28	TRBJ1-2	ASRSRTVANYGYT
TRBV10-3	TRBJ2-5	AIKDGGETQY
TRBV7-2	TRBJ1-3	ASSPPGGLNTIY
TRBV2	TRBJ2-4	ASSGESGGIQY
TRBV6-5	TRBJ1-2	ASRDRNQANYGYT
TRBV4-1	TRBJ1-3	ASSLGPSPGNTIY
TRBV14	TRBJ1-2	ASSQVQGYGYT
TRBV6-2/TRBV6-3	TRBJ2-1	AIAPTSGGYNEQF
TRBV4-1	TRBJ2-1	ASRSGDRGHYNEQF
TRBV11-2	TRBJ2-7	ASSAVDRPPGEQY
TRBV5-6	TRBJ1-1	ASSWDRDTEAF
TRBV6-5	TRBJ2-2	ASSLKTSGGANTGELF
TRBV7-9	TRBJ2-3	ASSLKLLAGVGDTQY
TRBV10-2	TRBJ2-2	ASSPPAFANTGELF
TRBV7-9	TRBJ2-7	ASSLEGALAEQY
TRBV6-2/TRBV6-3	TRBJ1-2	ASRQTNYGYT